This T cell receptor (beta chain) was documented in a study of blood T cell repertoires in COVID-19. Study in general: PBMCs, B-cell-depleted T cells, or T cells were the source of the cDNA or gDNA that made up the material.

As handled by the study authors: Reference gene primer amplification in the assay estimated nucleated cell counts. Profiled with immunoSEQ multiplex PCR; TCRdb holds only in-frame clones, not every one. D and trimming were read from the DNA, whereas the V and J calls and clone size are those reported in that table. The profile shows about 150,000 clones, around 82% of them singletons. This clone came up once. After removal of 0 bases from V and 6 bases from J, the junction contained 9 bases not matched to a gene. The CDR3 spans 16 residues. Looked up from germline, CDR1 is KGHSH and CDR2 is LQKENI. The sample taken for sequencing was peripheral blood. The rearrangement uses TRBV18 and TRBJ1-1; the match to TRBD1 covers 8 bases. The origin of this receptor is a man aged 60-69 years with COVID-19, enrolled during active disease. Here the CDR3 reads CASSPPTGGRTAEAFF. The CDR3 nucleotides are TGTGCCAGCTCACCACCCACAGGGGGGCGCACAGCTGAAGCTTTCTTT. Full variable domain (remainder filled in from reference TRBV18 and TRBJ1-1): NAGVMQNPRHLVRRRGQEARLRCSPMKGHSHVYWYRQLPEEGLKFMVYLQKENIIDESGMPKERFSAEFPKEGPSILRIQQVVRGDSAAYFCASSPPTGGRTAEAFFGQGTRLTVV.